Sequencing of this TCR beta chain was carried out in a study of T cells after yellow fever vaccination. It was through 5'RACE template switching that TCR cDNA was made, with a universal primer site and UMIs added. Each CDR3 protein gets one entry after TCRdb re-called the 5' RACE reads with MiXCR. This table holds over 70,000 distinct CDR3 sequences, roughly 8% found once. There are 14 residues in the CDR3. Germline V lookup: CDR1 SGDLS, CDR2 YYNGEE. The J segment lost 3 bases and the V segment lost 3 bases, leaving 2 bases of the junction unmatched. This clonotype was sampled from a man aged 25-40 years who received the YFV17D yellow fever vaccine. Sequencing was performed on CD8+ T cells sorted from PBMCs, taken on the day of the yellow fever booster vaccination. V is TRBV9 and J is TRBJ2-7, with TRBD1 identical over 11 bases. For the CDR3, the DNA is TGTGCCAGCAGCGACGGGACAGGGGGCTACGAGCAGTACTTC. It codes for CASSDGTGGYEQYF. Supplemented by reference TRBV9 and TRBJ2-7, the full variable domain reads DSGVTQTPKHLITATGQRVTLRCSPRSGDLSVYWYQQSLDQGLQFLIQYYNGEERAKGNILERFSAQQFPDLHSELNLSSLELGDSALYFCASSDGTGGYEQYFGPGTRLTVT.